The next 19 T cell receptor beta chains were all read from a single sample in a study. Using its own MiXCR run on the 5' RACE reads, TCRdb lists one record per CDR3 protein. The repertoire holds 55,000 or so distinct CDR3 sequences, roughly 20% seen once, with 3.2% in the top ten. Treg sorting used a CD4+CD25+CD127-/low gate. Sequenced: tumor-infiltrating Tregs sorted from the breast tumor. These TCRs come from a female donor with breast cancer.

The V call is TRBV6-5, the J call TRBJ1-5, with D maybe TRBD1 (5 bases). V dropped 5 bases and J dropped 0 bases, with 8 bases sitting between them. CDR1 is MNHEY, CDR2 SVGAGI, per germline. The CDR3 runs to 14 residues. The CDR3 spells CASSGTYSNQPQHF. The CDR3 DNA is TGTGCCAGCAGTGGGACGTATAGCAATCAGCCCCAGCATTTT.

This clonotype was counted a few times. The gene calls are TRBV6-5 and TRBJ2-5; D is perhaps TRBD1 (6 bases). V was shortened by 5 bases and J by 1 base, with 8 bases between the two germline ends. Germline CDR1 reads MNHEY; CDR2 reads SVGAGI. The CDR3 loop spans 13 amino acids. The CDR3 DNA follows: TGTGCCAGCAGTAGGACAGCCCAAGAGACCCAGTACTTC. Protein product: CASSRTAQETQYF.

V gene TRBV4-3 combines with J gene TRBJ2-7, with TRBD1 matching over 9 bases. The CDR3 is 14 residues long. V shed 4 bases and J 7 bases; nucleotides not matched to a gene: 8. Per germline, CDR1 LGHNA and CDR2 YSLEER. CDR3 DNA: TGCGCCAGCAGCCCCGACAGGGGGATAGGGGAGCAGTACTTC. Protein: CASSPDRGIGEQYF.

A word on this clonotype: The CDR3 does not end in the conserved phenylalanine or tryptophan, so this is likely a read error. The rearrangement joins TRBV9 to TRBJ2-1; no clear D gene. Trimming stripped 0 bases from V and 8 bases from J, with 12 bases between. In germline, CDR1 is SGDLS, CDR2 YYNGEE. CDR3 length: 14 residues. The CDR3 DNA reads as TGTGCCAGCAGCGTAGGTGGGGAATTGGATGAGCAGTTCTCC. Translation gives CASSVGGELDEQFS.

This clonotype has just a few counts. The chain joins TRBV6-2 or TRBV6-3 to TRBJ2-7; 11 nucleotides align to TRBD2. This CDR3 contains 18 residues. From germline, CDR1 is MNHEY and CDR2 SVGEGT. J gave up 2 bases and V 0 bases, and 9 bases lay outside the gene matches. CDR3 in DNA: TGTGCCAGCAGTTACTCGATTACTAGCGGGAGTGGGGCCTACGAGCAGTACTTC. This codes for CASSYSITSGSGAYEQYF.

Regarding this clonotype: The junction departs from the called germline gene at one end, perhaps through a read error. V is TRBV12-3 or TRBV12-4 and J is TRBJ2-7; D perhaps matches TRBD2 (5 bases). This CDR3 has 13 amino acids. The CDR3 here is CASSPGLSYKQYF. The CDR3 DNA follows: TGTGCCAGCAGCCCCGGACTTTCCTACAAGCAGTACTTC.

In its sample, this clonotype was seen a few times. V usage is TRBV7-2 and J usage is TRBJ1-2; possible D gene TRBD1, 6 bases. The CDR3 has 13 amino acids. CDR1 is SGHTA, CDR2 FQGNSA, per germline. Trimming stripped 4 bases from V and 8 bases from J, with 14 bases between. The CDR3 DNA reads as TGTGCCAGCAGCTCCTACAGGGTAGAAGGCTACACCTTC. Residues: CASSSYRVEGYTF.

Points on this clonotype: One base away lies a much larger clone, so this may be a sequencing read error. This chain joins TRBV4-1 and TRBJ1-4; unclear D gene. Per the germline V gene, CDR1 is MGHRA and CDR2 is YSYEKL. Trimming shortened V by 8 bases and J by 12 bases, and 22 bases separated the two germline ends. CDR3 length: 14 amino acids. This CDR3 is CASGSPLAWEELFF. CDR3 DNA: TGCGCCAGCGGATCCCCCCTGGCCTGGGAAGAACTGTTTTTT.

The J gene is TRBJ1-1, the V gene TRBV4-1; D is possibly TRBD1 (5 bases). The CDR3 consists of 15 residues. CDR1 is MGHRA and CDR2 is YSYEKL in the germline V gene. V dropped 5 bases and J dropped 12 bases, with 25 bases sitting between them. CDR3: CASSSFGGKVRGTFF. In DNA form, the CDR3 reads TGCGCCAGCAGCTCCTTTGGGGGGAAGGTAAGAGGAACTTTCTTT.

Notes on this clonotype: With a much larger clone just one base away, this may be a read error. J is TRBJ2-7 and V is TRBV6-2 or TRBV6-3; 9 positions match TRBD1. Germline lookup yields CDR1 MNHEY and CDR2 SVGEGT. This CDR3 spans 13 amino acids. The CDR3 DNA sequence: TGTGTCAGCAGTTGGGACAGGGACTACGAGCAGTACTTC. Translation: CVSSWDRDYEQYF.

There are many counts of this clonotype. For the CDR3, the DNA is TGTGCCAGCATTCGCGGCGATTTCACCGGGGAGCTGTTTTTT. It encodes CASIRGDFTGELFF. J is TRBJ2-2 and V is TRBV12-3 or TRBV12-4, with no clear D. The V and J ends lost 7 bases and 4 bases respectively, with 13 bases between them. CDR3 length: 14 residues.

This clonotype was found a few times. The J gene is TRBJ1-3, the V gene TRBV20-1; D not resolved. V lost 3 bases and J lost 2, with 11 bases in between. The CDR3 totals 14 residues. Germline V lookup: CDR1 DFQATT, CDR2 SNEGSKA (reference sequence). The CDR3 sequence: CSASAGETGNTIYF. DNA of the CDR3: TGCAGTGCTAGTGCCGGGGAAACTGGAAACACCATATATTTT.

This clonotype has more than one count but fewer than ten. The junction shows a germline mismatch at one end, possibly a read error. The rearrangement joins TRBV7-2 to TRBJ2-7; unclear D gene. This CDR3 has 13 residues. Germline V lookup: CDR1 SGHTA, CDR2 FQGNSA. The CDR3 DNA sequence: TGTGCCAGCAGCTTAATCATCTCCGACGAGCAGTACTTC. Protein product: CASSLIISDEQYF.

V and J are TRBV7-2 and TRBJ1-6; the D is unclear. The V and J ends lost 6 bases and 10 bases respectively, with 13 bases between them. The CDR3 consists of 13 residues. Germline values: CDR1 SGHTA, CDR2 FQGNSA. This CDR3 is CASRDTVGSPLHF. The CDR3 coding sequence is TGTGCCAGCAGGGATACCGTCGGGTCACCCCTCCACTTT.

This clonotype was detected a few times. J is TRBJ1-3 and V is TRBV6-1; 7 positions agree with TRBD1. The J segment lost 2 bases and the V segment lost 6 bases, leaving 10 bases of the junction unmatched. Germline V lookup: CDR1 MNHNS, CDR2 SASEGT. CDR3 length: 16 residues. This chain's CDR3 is CASSHRGDRAGNTIYF. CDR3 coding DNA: TGTGCCAGCAGCCACAGAGGAGACAGGGCTGGAAACACCATATATTTT.

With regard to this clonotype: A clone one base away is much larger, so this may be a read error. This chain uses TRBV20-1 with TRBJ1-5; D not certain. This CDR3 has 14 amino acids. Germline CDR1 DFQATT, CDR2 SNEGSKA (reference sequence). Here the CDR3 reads CGAREFQGNQPQHF. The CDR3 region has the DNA TGCGGTGCTAGAGAGTTCCAGGGCAATCAGCCCCAGCATTTT.

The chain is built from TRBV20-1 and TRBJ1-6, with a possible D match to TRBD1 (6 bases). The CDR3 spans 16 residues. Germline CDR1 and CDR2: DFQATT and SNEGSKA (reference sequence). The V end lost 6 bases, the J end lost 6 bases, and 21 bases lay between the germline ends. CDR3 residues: CSAPVSTGAVNSPLHF. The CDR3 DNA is TGCAGTGCCCCAGTCAGTACGGGGGCGGTTAATTCACCCCTCCACTTT.

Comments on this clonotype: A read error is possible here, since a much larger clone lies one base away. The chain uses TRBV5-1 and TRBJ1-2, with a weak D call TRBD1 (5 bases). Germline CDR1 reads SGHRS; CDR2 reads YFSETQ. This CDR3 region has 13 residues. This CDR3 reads CAGSLGGGTGYTF. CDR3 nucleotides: TGCGCCGGCAGCTTGGGCGGAGGGACTGGCTACACCTTC.

CDR3 in DNA: TGCGCCAGCAGCTTGTCCGGGACAGGGGTAGGAAAACTGTTTTTT. Its translation: CASSLSGTGVGKLFF. V usage is TRBV5-1 and J usage is TRBJ1-4; 10 nucleotides agree with TRBD1. V trimming: 1 base; J trimming: 10 bases; junction bases outside the gene matches: 7. The CDR3 has 15 residues. Germline V gene lookup returns CDR1 SGHRS and CDR2 YFSETQ.